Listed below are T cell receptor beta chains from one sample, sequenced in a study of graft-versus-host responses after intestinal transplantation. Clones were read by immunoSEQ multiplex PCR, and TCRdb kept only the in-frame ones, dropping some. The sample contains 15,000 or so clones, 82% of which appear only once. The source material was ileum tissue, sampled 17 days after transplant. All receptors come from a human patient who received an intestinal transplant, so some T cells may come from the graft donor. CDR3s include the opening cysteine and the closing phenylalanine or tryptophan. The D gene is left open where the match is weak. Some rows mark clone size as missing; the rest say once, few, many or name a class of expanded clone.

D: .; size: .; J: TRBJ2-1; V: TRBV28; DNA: TGTGCCAGCAGTTTATCAGGGAGGAATGAGCAGTTCTTC; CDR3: CASSLSGRNEQFF
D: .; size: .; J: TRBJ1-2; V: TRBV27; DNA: TGTGCCAGCAGTCTCAGCAGCGGGGTGGGCTATGGCTACACCTTC; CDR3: CASSLSSGVGYGYTF
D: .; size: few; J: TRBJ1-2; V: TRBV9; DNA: TGTGCCAGCAGAAGGGACTCTGGCTACACCTTC; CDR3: CASRRDSGYTF
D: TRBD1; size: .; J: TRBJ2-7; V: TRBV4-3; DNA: TGCGCCAGCAGCCATCGGACAGGAGAAGCCTACGAGCAGTACTTC; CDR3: CASSHRTGEAYEQYF
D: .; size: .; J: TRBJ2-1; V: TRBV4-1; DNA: TGCGCCAGCAGTCCCGCTCCTCCAGGAAGCTCCTACAATGAGCAGTTCTTC; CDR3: CASSPAPPGSSYNEQFF
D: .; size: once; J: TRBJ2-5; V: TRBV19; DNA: TGTGCCAGTAGTTCCCGGGGCTCGGAGACCCAGTACTTC; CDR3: CASSSRGSETQYF
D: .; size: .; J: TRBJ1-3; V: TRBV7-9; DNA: TGTGCCAGCAGCTTCCAGGGTAACTCTGGAAACACCATATATTTT; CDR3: CASSFQGNSGNTIYF
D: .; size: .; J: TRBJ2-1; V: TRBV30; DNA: TGTGCCTGGACGAGGTGGGAGTCCTACAATGAGCAGTTCTTC; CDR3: CAWTRWESYNEQFF
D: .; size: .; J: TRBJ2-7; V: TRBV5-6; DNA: TGTGCCAGCAGCTTTGGGTACGGCGGGTACGAGCAGTACTTC; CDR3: CASSFGYGGYEQYF
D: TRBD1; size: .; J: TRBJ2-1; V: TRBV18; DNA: TGTGCCAGCTCACGGGGACAGGGTTCCTACAATGAGCAGTTCTTC; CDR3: CASSRGQGSYNEQFF
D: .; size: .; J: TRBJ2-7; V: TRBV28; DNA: TGTGCCAGCAGTTTATGGGTGGGTGGAGCTGCCTACGAGCAGTACTTC; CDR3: CASSLWVGGAAYEQYF
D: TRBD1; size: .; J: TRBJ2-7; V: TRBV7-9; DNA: TGTGCCAGCAGCCATGGACAGGGAGTGAGTTACGAGCAGTACTTC; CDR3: CASSHGQGVSYEQYF
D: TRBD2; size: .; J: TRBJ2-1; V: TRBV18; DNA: TGTGCCAGCTCACCATCGGGACTAGCGGGAGGGAATGAGCAGTTCTTC; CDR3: CASSPSGLAGGNEQFF
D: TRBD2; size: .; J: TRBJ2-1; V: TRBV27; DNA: TGTGCCAGCAGTTCCCCGGGACTAGCCTTCCCCAATGAGCAGTTCTTC; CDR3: CASSSPGLAFPNEQFF
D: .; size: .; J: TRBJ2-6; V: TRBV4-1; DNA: TGCGCCAGCAGCCAAGACGGGGGTACCGGGGCCAACGTCCTGACTTTC; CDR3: CASSQDGGTGANVLTF
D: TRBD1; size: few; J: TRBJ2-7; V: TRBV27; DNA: TGTGCCAGCCGAGGACAGGACAGCTCCTACGAGCAGTACTTC; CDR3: CASRGQDSSYEQYF
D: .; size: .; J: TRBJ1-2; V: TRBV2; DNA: TGTGCCAGCAGGTGGAGAGAGAACTATGGCTACACCTTC; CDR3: CASRWRENYGYTF
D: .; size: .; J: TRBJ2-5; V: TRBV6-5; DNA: TGTGCCAGCAGCCGACTCGGAGAGACCCAGTACTTC; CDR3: CASSRLGETQYF
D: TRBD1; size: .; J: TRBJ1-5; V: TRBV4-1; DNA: TGCGCCAGCAGCCAGGATGACAGGGTTGGGGTAGGGTCCCAGCATTTT; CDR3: CASSQDDRVGVGSQHF
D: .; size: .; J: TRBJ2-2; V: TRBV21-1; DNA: TGTGCCAGCAGCAACGCGCCTCCGGTCTTCTCGGTGACCGGGGAGCTGTTTTTT; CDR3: CASSNAPPVFSVTGELFF
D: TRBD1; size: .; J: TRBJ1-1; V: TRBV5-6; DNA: TGTGCCAGCAGCTCAACAGGGGTCGGTGGCACTGAAGCTTTCTTT; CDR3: CASSSTGVGGTEAFF
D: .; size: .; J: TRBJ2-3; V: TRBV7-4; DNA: TGTGCCAGCAGCTTAGACAGGGAGGCAGATACGCAGTATTTT; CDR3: CASSLDREADTQYF
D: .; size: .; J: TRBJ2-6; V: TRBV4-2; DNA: TGTGCCAGCAGCCAAGAGGAGTTCCCTTACTCTGGGGCCAACGTCCTGACTTTC; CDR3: CASSQEEFPYSGANVLTF
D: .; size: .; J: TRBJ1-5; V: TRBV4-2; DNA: TGTGCCAGCAGCCTAACGGTGGGAAATCAGCCCCAGCATTTT; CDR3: CASSLTVGNQPQHF
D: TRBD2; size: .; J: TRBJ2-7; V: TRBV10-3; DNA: TGTGCCATCATGGTGGACCCGGGGGGGATCCAGTACTTC; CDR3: CAIMVDPGGIQYF
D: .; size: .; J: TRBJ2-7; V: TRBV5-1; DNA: TGCGCCAGCAGCTTGGGGGCGGAGGGCCCCCTCTACGAGCAGTACTTC; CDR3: CASSLGAEGPLYEQYF
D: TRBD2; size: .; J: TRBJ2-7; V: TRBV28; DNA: TGTGCCAGCAGCTCGGGACTAGCGGGTCCCGGGCCCTACGAGCAGTACTTC; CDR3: CASSSGLAGPGPYEQYF
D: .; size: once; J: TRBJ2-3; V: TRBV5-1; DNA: TGCGCCAGCAGCTTTTTAGCGGCTAGCACAGATACGCAGTATTTT; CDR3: CASSFLAASTDTQYF
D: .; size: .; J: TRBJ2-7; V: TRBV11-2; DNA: TGTGCCAGCAGCTTCAGGAGGTCCAACTACGAGCAGTACTTC; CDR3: CASSFRRSNYEQYF
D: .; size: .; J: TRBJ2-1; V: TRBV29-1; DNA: TGCAGCGTTGAGAGAGGGCCCAATGAGCAGTTCTTC; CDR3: CSVERGPNEQFF
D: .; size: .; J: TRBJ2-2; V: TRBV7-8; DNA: TGTGCCAGCAGCTTAGATTATCTAGCCGGGGAGCTGTTTTTT; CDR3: CASSLDYLAGELFF
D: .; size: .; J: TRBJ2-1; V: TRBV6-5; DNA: TGTGCCAGCAGTTATTCGGTGGGAGCCGCGAATGAGCAGTTCTTC; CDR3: CASSYSVGAANEQFF
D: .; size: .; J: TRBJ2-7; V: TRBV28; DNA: TGTGCCAGCAGTTCTCCCCCGGACAGAGTAGGCGAGCAGTACTTC; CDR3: CASSSPPDRVGEQYF
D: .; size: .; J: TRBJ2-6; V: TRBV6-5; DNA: TGTGCCAGCAGTTACTCGAACTCTGGGGCCAACGTCCTGACTTTC; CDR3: CASSYSNSGANVLTF
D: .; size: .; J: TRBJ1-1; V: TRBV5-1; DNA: TGCGCCAGCAGCTTGGTAGGGGATCCGAACACTGAAGCTTTCTTT; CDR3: CASSLVGDPNTEAFF
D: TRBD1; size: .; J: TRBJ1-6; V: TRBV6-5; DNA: TGTGCCAGCAGTTACCAACAGGGGTGGGATTCACCCCTCCGCTTT; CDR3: CASSYQQGWDSPLRF
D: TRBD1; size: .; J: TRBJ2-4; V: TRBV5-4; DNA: TGTGCCAGCAGCCTGCGGTTCCCGGGACAGGCGTTAAACATTCAGTACTTC; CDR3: CASSLRFPGQALNIQYF
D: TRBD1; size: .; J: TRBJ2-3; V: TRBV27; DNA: TGTGCCAGCAGTGGCCGGGACAGGGGGCCAGATACGCAGTATTTT; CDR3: CASSGRDRGPDTQYF
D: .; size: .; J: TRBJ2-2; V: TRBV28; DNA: TGTGCCAGCAGCCCCCGGGCGGCAATAGACAGAAACACCGGGGAGCTGTTTTTT; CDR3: CASSPRAAIDRNTGELFF
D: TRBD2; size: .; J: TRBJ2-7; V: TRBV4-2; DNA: TGTGCCAGCAGCCAAGGGGGGACTAGCTCCTACGAGCAGTACTTC; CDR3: CASSQGGTSSYEQYF
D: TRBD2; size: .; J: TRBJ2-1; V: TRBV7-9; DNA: TGTGCCAGCAGCTCCCATGGACTAGCGGGATATGAGCAGTTCTTC; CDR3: CASSSHGLAGYEQFF
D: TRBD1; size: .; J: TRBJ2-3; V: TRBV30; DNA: TGTGCCTGGAGTGTACTTCACGGACAGGGGGAGAGTCTAGTGGACACGGATACGCAGTATTTT; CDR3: CAWSVLHGQGESLVDTDTQYF
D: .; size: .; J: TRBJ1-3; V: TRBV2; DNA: TGTGCCAGCAGTGAAATTACGATAGGACACGGGATCCTCAACTCTGGAAACACCATATATTTT; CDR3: CASSEITIGHGILNSGNTIYF
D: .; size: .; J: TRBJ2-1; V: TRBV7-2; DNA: TGTGCCAGCAGCTTTAACCGGGAATTCGATGAGCAGTTCTTC; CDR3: CASSFNREFDEQFF
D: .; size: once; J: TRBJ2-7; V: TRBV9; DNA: TGTGCCAGCAGCGTAGGCGATGGTGGGGGGCTCACCTACGAGCAGTACTTC; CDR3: CASSVGDGGGLTYEQYF
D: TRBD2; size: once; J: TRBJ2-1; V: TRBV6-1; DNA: TGTGCCAGCAGTGCCCCGACGTCTGGGCGACTAGCGGGAGACAATGAGCAGTTCTTC; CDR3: CASSAPTSGRLAGDNEQFF
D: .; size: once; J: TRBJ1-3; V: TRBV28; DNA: TGTGCCAGCAGTTTGGGGGGGTCCGGAAACACCATATATTTT; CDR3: CASSLGGSGNTIYF
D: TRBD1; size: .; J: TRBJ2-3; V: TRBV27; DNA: TGTGCCAGCAGCATACAGGGGGAAGGGGTACGAGATACGCAGTATTTT; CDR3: CASSIQGEGVRDTQYF
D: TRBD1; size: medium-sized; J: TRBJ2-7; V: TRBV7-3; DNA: TGTGCCAGCAGCTTATTAGCAGGGGGCTACGAGCAGTACTTC; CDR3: CASSLLAGGYEQYF
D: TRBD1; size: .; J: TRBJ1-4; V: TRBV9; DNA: TGTGCCAGCAGCGATACTCAGGGGGCGGATGAAAAACTGTTTTTT; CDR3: CASSDTQGADEKLFF
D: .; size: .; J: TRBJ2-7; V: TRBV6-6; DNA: TGTGCCAGCAGTTACTCATCCGGGTTTGCCTACGAGCAGTACTTC; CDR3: CASSYSSGFAYEQYF
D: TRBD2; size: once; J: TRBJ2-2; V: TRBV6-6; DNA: TGTGCCAGCAGTTACCCTCTAGCGGGCACCGGGGAGCTGTTTTTT; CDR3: CASSYPLAGTGELFF
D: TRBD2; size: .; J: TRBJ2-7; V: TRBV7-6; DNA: TGTGCCAGCACCCCGTCCCTAGCGGACTCCTACGAGCAGTACTTC; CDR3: CASTPSLADSYEQYF
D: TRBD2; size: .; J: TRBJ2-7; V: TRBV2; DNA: TGTGCCAGCAAGGGGAGGGACTCCTATTCCGAGCAGTACTTC; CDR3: CASKGRDSYSEQYF
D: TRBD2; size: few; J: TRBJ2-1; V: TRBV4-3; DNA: TGCGCCAGCAGCCAAGTGGGCGGGAGGGCCTACAATGAGCAGTTCTTC; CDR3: CASSQVGGRAYNEQFF
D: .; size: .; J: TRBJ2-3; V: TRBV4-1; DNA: TGCGCCAGCAGCCAAGATGTGCGGTGGGGCACAGATACGCAGTATTTT; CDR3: CASSQDVRWGTDTQYF
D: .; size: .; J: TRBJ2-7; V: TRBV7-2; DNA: TGTGCCAGCAGTACGGCGGGTAAAGTCTACGAGCAGTACTTC; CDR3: CASSTAGKVYEQYF
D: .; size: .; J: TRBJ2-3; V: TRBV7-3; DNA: TGTGCCAGCAGCTTAGGCGGCGGGCCCCCCACAGATACGCAGTATTTT; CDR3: CASSLGGGPPTDTQYF
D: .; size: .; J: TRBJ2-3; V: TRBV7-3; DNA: TGTGCCAGCAGCCCCAATCCAGATACGCAGTATTTT; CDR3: CASSPNPDTQYF
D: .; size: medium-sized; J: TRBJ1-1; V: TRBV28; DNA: TGTGCCAGCAGTTTTGGACAGACGAACACTGAAGCTTTCTTT; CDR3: CASSFGQTNTEAFF